The 23 T cell receptor beta chains below come from one sample, sequenced in a study of blood T cell repertoires in COVID-19. TCRdb's table, derived via immunoSEQ multiplex PCR, lists solely in-frame clones and lacks some. Among about 130,000 clones, approximately 84% were seen once, and the ten largest hold approximately 20%. The sample consisted of peripheral blood. All receptors come from a woman aged 50 to 60 who had recovered from COVID-19.

The chain carries TRBV5-5 and TRBJ1-5; D is undetermined. The V gene's germline CDR1 is SGHKS and CDR2 YYEKEE (reference sequence). The CDR3 is 15 residues long. The V end was cut by 4 bases, the J end by 0 bases, with 11 bases between. The CDR3 DNA is TGTGCCAGCAGCCGAGGGAGGGATAGCAATCAGCCCCAGCATTTT. The encoded protein is CASSRGRDSNQPQHF.

This chain joins TRBV30 and TRBJ1-4; unclear D gene. The germline V gene encodes CDR1 GTSNPN and CDR2 SVGIG (reference sequence). The CDR3 is 11 residues long. Between the trimmed V and J ends, which lost 3 bases and 8 bases, there was a span of 7 bases. CDR3 DNA sequence: TGTGCCTGGAGCGCTGAGGAAAAACTGTTTTTT. Translation: CAWSAEEKLFF.

This chain joins TRBV4-2 and TRBJ2-3; D is unclear. The CDR3 extends over 15 amino acids. With 5 bases removed from V and 2 bases from J, the gap between germline ends came to 14 bases. Germline loops: CDR1 LGHNA, CDR2 YNFKEQ. As DNA, the CDR3 is TGTGCCAGCAGCTCGTCGAGCGATTCCACAGATACGCAGTATTTT. Translating gives CASSSSSDSTDTQYF.

The V call is TRBV6-5, the J call TRBJ2-6; D not resolved. This CDR3 is built from 15 residues. V was cut by 7 bases and J by 1 base, with 11 bases left in between. Germline CDR1 is MNHEY and CDR2 is SVGAGI. The CDR3 DNA is TGTGCCAGCACCCAAGTAGCTTCTGGGGCCAACGTCCTGACTTTC. It yields the protein CASTQVASGANVLTF.

The chain has TRBV5-1 and TRBJ1-4; 8 nucleotides align to TRBD1. CDR1 is SGHRS, CDR2 YFSETQ, per germline. The CDR3 runs 15 residues. The junction had 7 bases not matched to a gene; V was cut back by 1 base and J by 8 bases. The CDR3 is CASSLSTGAPEKLFF. CDR3 coding DNA: TGCGCCAGCAGCTTGTCGACAGGGGCTCCGGAAAAACTGTTTTTT.

The chain is built from TRBV19 and TRBJ2-7; 7 bases are shared with TRBD1. V was clipped by 1 base and J by 2 bases; unmatched bases: 11. Germline V CDR1 and CDR2: LNHDA, SQIVND (reference sequence). The CDR3 is 17 amino acids. As DNA, the CDR3 is TGTGCCAGTAGTATAGCCGTTTGGCGGACAGGCACCTACGAGCAGTACTTC. Translated, it gives CASSIAVWRTGTYEQYF.

This clone was recorded once. This chain connects TRBV6-5 to TRBJ1-1; 10 bases are a match to TRBD1. J lost 11 bases, V lost 6 bases, and 6 bases had no gene match. The length of the CDR3 is 12 residues. Germline lookup yields CDR1 MNHEY and CDR2 SVGAGI. The CDR3 region has the DNA TGTGCCAGCAGACTTACGGGACAGGGGGCTTTCTTT. This encodes CASRLTGQGAFF.

The chain uses TRBV5-4 and TRBJ2-4; TRBD1 matches 10 bases. CDR3 length: 14 residues. Germline CDR1 is SGHNT and CDR2 is YYREEE (reference sequence). The V gene end was trimmed by 5 bases and the J gene end by 8 bases; junction bases not matched to a gene: 7. CDR3 region: CASRWDRGSDIQYF. The CDR3 DNA sequence: TGTGCCAGCAGATGGGACAGGGGCTCAGACATTCAGTACTTC.

The chain employs TRBV11-3 and TRBJ2-5; a weak D match, TRBD2 (6 bases). Between the trimmed V and J ends, which lost 3 bases and 4 bases, there was a span of 9 bases. Looked up from germline, CDR1 is SGHNT and CDR2 is YENEEA. The CDR3 runs 13 residues. As DNA, the CDR3 is TGTGCCAGCAGCTTGCCCGGGGGAGAGACCCAGTACTTC. Translated: CASSLPGGETQYF.

This clone appeared once. The chain carries TRBV6-5 and TRBJ2-3, with TRBD2 matching over 11 bases. Losses at the gene ends were 9 bases for V and 2 bases for J; bases not matched to a gene: 4. Germline V gene lookup returns CDR1 MNHEY and CDR2 SVGAGI. This CDR3 is built from 14 residues. The CDR3: CASRLAGPTDTQYF. CDR3 bases: TGTGCCAGTAGACTAGCGGGGCCCACAGATACGCAGTATTTT.

The chain has TRBV2 and TRBJ2-1, with 8 bases aligning to TRBD1. V lost 9 bases, J lost 7 bases, and 11 bases stayed unmatched. CDR1 is SNHLY, CDR2 FYNNEI, per germline. The CDR3 has 14 amino acids. The CDR3 bases are TGTGCCAGTTACTCCGGGACAGGAGATAATGAGCAGTTCTTC. It specifies CASYSGTGDNEQFF. Full variable domain (remainder filled in from reference TRBV2 and TRBJ2-1): EPEVTQTPSHQVTQMGQEVILRCVPISNHLYFYWYRQILGQKVEFLVSFYNNEISEKSEIFDDQFSVERPDGSNFTLKIRSTKLEDSAMYFCASYSGTGDNEQFFGPGTRLTVL.

This chain links TRBV18 with TRBJ1-4; D perhaps matches TRBD1 (6 bases). CDR1 KGHSH and CDR2 LQKENI come from the germline V gene. Trimming shortened V by 2 bases and J by 1 base, and 8 bases separated the two germline ends. This CDR3 contains 15 residues. CDR3 bases: TGTGCCAGCTCACCATTAGGGGGAACTAATGAAAAACTGTTTTTT. Protein sequence: CASSPLGGTNEKLFF.

This clone was counted a single time. The chain has TRBV29-1 and TRBJ2-7; 10 bases align to TRBD2. This CDR3 has 15 residues. Germline V gives CDR1 SQVTM, CDR2 ANQGSEA. The J segment lost 3 bases and the V segment lost 0 bases, leaving 5 bases of the junction unmatched. The CDR3 DNA sequence: TGCAGCGTTGAAGATCGATTAGCGGGAGGCTACGAGCAGTACTTC. The encoded protein is CSVEDRLAGGYEQYF.

J is TRBJ2-1 and V is TRBV11-1; D not certain. Trimming left V 1 base short and J 9 bases short, with 10 bases between. There are 13 residues in the CDR3. From germline, CDR1 is SGHAT and CDR2 FQDESV (reference sequence). As DNA, the CDR3 is TGTGCCAGCAGCTTAGTTCCCCTTTCTGAGCAGTTCTTC. Translated: CASSLVPLSEQFF.

This clone was seen more than once but under ten times. The chain has TRBV7-3 and TRBJ2-3; perhaps TRBD2 as D (5 bases). The CDR3 is 12 amino acids. Germline CDR1 and CDR2: SGHTA and FQGTGA. V lost 3 bases and J 5 bases, leaving 6 bases between the germline ends. In nucleotides, the CDR3 is TGTGCCAGCAGCTTCGGAGGAGATACGCAGTATTTT. Translated, it gives CASSFGGDTQYF.

In this sample, this clone turned up once. This chain uses TRBV7-6 with TRBJ2-2, with 11 bases aligning to TRBD2. V lost 5 bases, J lost 4 bases, and 15 bases stayed unmatched. The length of the CDR3 is 19 residues. Germline assignment: CDR1 SGHVS and CDR2 FNYEAQ. The CDR3 nucleotides are TGTGCCAGCAGCCTATGGGGATTTAGCGGGAGGGCCGGCACCGGGGAGCTGTTTTTT. It translates to CASSLWGFSGRAGTGELFF.

V gene TRBV5-1 combines with J gene TRBJ2-1; the match to TRBD2 covers 7 bases. The CDR3 contains 15 residues. J was trimmed by 2 bases and V by 4 bases; bases with no gene match: 6. The germline gives CDR1 SGHRS, CDR2 YFSETQ. The CDR3: CASSPGAGAYNEQFF. The CDR3 DNA reads as TGCGCCAGCAGCCCTGGCGCGGGAGCCTACAATGAGCAGTTCTTC.

The CDR3, as DNA: TGTGCCAGCAGCGTAGCTACGGGAGTCGATACGCAGTATTTT. As protein: CASSVATGVDTQYF. The chain carries TRBV9 and TRBJ2-3, with a possible D match to TRBD2 (6 bases). CDR1 is SGDLS, CDR2 YYNGEE, per germline. The germline V and J ends were trimmed by 0 bases and 6 bases, with 11 bases remaining between them. The CDR3 extends over 14 amino acids.

The gene calls are TRBV19 and TRBJ2-1; 8 nucleotides align to TRBD2. With V trimmed by 6 bases and J by 7 bases, 8 bases remained unmatched. The CDR3 is made up of 14 amino acids. The germline CDR1 and CDR2 sequences are LNHDA and SQIVND (reference sequence). CDR3 sequence: CASRERELLNEQFF. The CDR3 DNA follows: TGTGCCAGTAGAGAGCGGGAGTTGCTGAATGAGCAGTTCTTC. The full variable domain, its missing parts supplied by reference TRBV19 and TRBJ2-1, is DGGITQSPKYLFRKEGQNVTLSCEQNLNHDAMYWYRQDPGQGLRLIYYSQIVNDFQKGDIAEGYSVSREKKESFPLTVTSAQKNPTAFYLCASRERELLNEQFFGPGTRLTVL.

The V and J genes are TRBV11-2 and TRBJ2-3; the D gene is possibly TRBD1 (5 bases). The germline CDR1 and CDR2 sequences are SGHAT and FQNNGV. CDR3 size: 17 residues. V was shortened by 2 bases and J by 0 bases, with 15 bases between the two germline ends. The CDR3 loop is CASSLLLGEVSTDTQYF. CDR3 bases: TGTGCCAGCAGCTTACTCCTAGGGGAAGTAAGCACAGATACGCAGTATTTT.

V usage is TRBV5-8 and J usage is TRBJ2-2; TRBD2 is a possible D gene (5 bases). V lost 7 bases and J lost 5, with 15 bases in between. Per the germline V gene, CDR1 is SGHTS and CDR2 is YDEGEE. The CDR3 has 14 amino acids. Written as DNA, the CDR3 is TGTGCCAGCCGACGAAGGACGGGAACCGGGGAGCTGTTTTTT. Translated: CASRRRTGTGELFF.

The chain is built from TRBV10-3 and TRBJ2-5; 8 bases agree with TRBD1. Trimming cost V 4 bases and J 0 bases; bases outside gene matches: 4. The CDR3 loop spans 15 amino acids. Per the germline V gene, CDR1 is ENHRY and CDR2 is SYGVKD. The CDR3 protein is CAISGRGLDQETQYF. The CDR3 DNA follows: TGTGCCATCAGTGGCAGGGGGCTGGACCAAGAGACCCAGTACTTC.

The CDR3 coding sequence is TGTGCCAGCAGTTGGGCGGGAGCGATGAACACCGGGGAGCTGTTTTTT. This gives the protein CASSWAGAMNTGELFF. The gene calls are TRBV6-5 and TRBJ2-2; TRBD2 matches 7 bases. Unmatched junction bases numbered 6, after V lost 4 bases and J lost 1 base. Germline CDR1 reads MNHEY; CDR2 reads SVGAGI. CDR3 size: 16 residues.